These T cell receptor beta chains were read from a single sample in a study of PD-1 blockade in classical Hodgkin lymphoma. Method: immunoSEQ multiplex PCR; TCRdb's copy keeps in-frame clones and lacks some. The repertoire holds some 58,000 clones, with more than 75% as singletons. The sequences come from peripheral blood mononuclear cells (PBMCs), collected before the second cycle of nivolumab. These receptors were collected from a human donor with classical Hodgkin lymphoma. The CDR3 runs from the conserved cysteine through the conserved F or W. Each record gives: clone size, D gene, V gene, J gene, CDR3 DNA, CDR3 protein. D genes are given only for firm matches. Clone size is stated in some rows and not others, as once, few, many or a class when expanded.

abundance: few; d_gene: -; v_gene: TRBV7-9; j_gene: TRBJ1-2; CDR3nt: TGTGCCAGCAGCTTGGGCGGGGCTAGGGATGGCTACACCTTC; CDR3aa: CASSLGGARDGYTF
abundance: -; d_gene: TRBD2; v_gene: TRBV6-4; j_gene: TRBJ2-2; CDR3nt: TGTGCCAGCACTAGTGCAGCGGGGGGCACCGGGGAGCTGTTTTTT; CDR3aa: CASTSAAGGTGELFF
abundance: -; d_gene: TRBD2; v_gene: TRBV6-5; j_gene: TRBJ2-1; CDR3nt: TGTGCCACCCGGCGGGGGGCTTACAATGAGCAGTTCTTC; CDR3aa: CATRRGAYNEQFF
abundance: few; d_gene: -; v_gene: TRBV6-5; j_gene: TRBJ2-3; CDR3nt: TGTGCCAGCAGCCCCAACCCCACAGATACGCAGTATTTT; CDR3aa: CASSPNPTDTQYF
abundance: -; d_gene: -; v_gene: TRBV6-5; j_gene: TRBJ1-2; CDR3nt: TGTGCCAGCAGCCCTGGGGGGGGGCACTATGGCTACACCTTC; CDR3aa: CASSPGGGHYGYTF
abundance: few; d_gene: -; v_gene: TRBV10-2; j_gene: TRBJ2-5; CDR3nt: TGCGCCAGCGGAGTGGAGACCCAGTACTTC; CDR3aa: CASGVETQYF
abundance: -; d_gene: -; v_gene: TRBV19; j_gene: TRBJ1-5; CDR3nt: TGTGCCAGTAGTATGGGATGGGACGGGACCCAGCATTTT; CDR3aa: CASSMGWDGTQHF
abundance: -; d_gene: -; v_gene: TRBV6-5; j_gene: TRBJ2-7; CDR3nt: TGTGCCAGCAGTCTGTCGGGACAACTAGTGTACGAGCAGTACTTC; CDR3aa: CASSLSGQLVYEQYF
abundance: -; d_gene: TRBD1; v_gene: TRBV5-1; j_gene: TRBJ1-1; CDR3nt: TGCGCCAGCAGGTCTAGGACAGGGGGAATGAACACTGAAGCTTTCTTT; CDR3aa: CASRSRTGGMNTEAFF
abundance: -; d_gene: -; v_gene: TRBV12-5; j_gene: TRBJ1-2; CDR3nt: TGTGCTAGTGGTTTGGTCGGGAACTATGGCTACACCTTC; CDR3aa: CASGLVGNYGYTF
abundance: -; d_gene: -; v_gene: TRBV7-9; j_gene: TRBJ1-4; CDR3nt: TGTGCCAGCAGCTTGCTGGTAGATAATGAAAAACTGTTTTTT; CDR3aa: CASSLLVDNEKLFF
abundance: -; d_gene: -; v_gene: TRBV5-1; j_gene: TRBJ1-1; CDR3nt: TGCGCCAGCAGCTTGGATGGGGAGGGGGTATCTGAAGCTTTCTTT; CDR3aa: CASSLDGEGVSEAFF
abundance: -; d_gene: -; v_gene: TRBV28; j_gene: TRBJ2-7; CDR3nt: TGTGCCAGCAGATGGACAGAGGTGAACGAGCAGTACTTC; CDR3aa: CASRWTEVNEQYF
abundance: -; d_gene: -; v_gene: TRBV6-5; j_gene: TRBJ2-1; CDR3nt: TGTGCCAGCAGTTACTCAGGGGCAGAAGCCTACAATGAGCAGTTCTTC; CDR3aa: CASSYSGAEAYNEQFF
abundance: -; d_gene: TRBD1; v_gene: TRBV30; j_gene: TRBJ1-2; CDR3nt: TGTGCCTGGACCCGAATCGGACAGGGTCTCGCCTATGGCTACACCTTC; CDR3aa: CAWTRIGQGLAYGYTF
abundance: -; d_gene: -; v_gene: TRBV28; j_gene: TRBJ2-7; CDR3nt: TGTGCCAGCAGCCCCGCTAGTACCCTATACGAGCAGTACTTC; CDR3aa: CASSPASTLYEQYF
abundance: -; d_gene: -; v_gene: TRBV28; j_gene: TRBJ1-2; CDR3nt: TGTGCCAGCAGTCCCCGGGATAGAGCTAACTATGGCTACACCTTC; CDR3aa: CASSPRDRANYGYTF
abundance: -; d_gene: -; v_gene: TRBV6-5; j_gene: TRBJ1-1; CDR3nt: TGTGCCAGCAGTTACTCGAGTACAACACGACTGCAAGCTTTCTTT; CDR3aa: CASSYSSTTRLQAFF
abundance: -; d_gene: -; v_gene: TRBV5-1; j_gene: TRBJ2-7; CDR3nt: TGCGCCAGCAGCTCGGACAACTACGAGCAGTACTTC; CDR3aa: CASSSDNYEQYF
abundance: -; d_gene: -; v_gene: TRBV19; j_gene: TRBJ1-1; CDR3nt: TGTGCCAGTAGTATCTCCGGGGAGGGCACTGAAGCTTTCTTT; CDR3aa: CASSISGEGTEAFF
abundance: -; d_gene: -; v_gene: TRBV7-9; j_gene: TRBJ2-3; CDR3nt: TGTGCCAGCAGCTTCGACCGCACAGATACGCAGTATTTT; CDR3aa: CASSFDRTDTQYF
abundance: -; d_gene: TRBD1; v_gene: TRBV7-9; j_gene: TRBJ2-7; CDR3nt: TGTGCCTTAGGGGAAGGGGGCTTAGTAAACGAGCAGTACTTC; CDR3aa: CALGEGGLVNEQYF
abundance: -; d_gene: -; v_gene: TRBV6-5; j_gene: TRBJ2-3; CDR3nt: TGTGCCAGCAGTTCCGGAGGAGGATTCACAGATACGCAGTATTTT; CDR3aa: CASSSGGGFTDTQYF
abundance: -; d_gene: -; v_gene: TRBV5-1; j_gene: TRBJ2-7; CDR3nt: TGCGCCAGCAGCTTGGTTGGGGATGGGTCCTACGAGCAGTACTTC; CDR3aa: CASSLVGDGSYEQYF
abundance: -; d_gene: -; v_gene: TRBV5-1; j_gene: TRBJ1-6; CDR3nt: TGCGCCAGCAGCTCAGACAGAGATTCACCCCTCCACTTT; CDR3aa: CASSSDRDSPLHF
abundance: few; d_gene: TRBD1; v_gene: TRBV5-1; j_gene: TRBJ2-1; CDR3nt: TGCGCCAGCAGCTTGGGGGCCAGGGGGCTAGGGGAGCAGTTCTTC; CDR3aa: CASSLGARGLGEQFF
abundance: -; d_gene: -; v_gene: TRBV5-1; j_gene: TRBJ1-1; CDR3nt: TGCGCCAGCAGCTCCCAGGGAGACAACACTGAAGCTTTCTTT; CDR3aa: CASSSQGDNTEAFF
abundance: once; d_gene: -; v_gene: TRBV5-8; j_gene: TRBJ2-7; CDR3nt: TGTGCCAGCAGCTTGCTTGGCCACGAGCAGTACTTC; CDR3aa: CASSLLGHEQYF
abundance: -; d_gene: -; v_gene: TRBV11-2; j_gene: TRBJ1-6; CDR3nt: TGTGCCAGCAGCTTCCCTAGAGGACGTAGTAATTCACCCCTCCACTTT; CDR3aa: CASSFPRGRSNSPLHF
abundance: -; d_gene: -; v_gene: TRBV5-1; j_gene: TRBJ1-1; CDR3nt: TGCGCCAGCAGCTTGGGTGGACCGTCGAACACTGAAGCTTTCTTT; CDR3aa: CASSLGGPSNTEAFF
abundance: -; d_gene: TRBD2; v_gene: TRBV4-1; j_gene: TRBJ2-1; CDR3nt: TGCGCCAGCAGCCAAGATTTCACGGGGGGGCGGGACAATGAGCAGTTCTTC; CDR3aa: CASSQDFTGGRDNEQFF
abundance: medium-sized; d_gene: -; v_gene: TRBV7-9; j_gene: TRBJ2-2; CDR3nt: TGTGCCAGCAGATCGGGGCTTGGCGGGGAGCTGTTTTTT; CDR3aa: CASRSGLGGELFF
abundance: once; d_gene: -; v_gene: TRBV6-1; j_gene: TRBJ2-3; CDR3nt: TGTGCCTCCCAAAAGGGGGGGAGCACAGATACGCAGTATTTT; CDR3aa: CASQKGGSTDTQYF
abundance: -; d_gene: -; v_gene: TRBV5-1; j_gene: TRBJ2-5; CDR3nt: TGCGCCAGCAGCTTGGGGCCAGGGCAAGAGACCCAGTACTTC; CDR3aa: CASSLGPGQETQYF
abundance: -; d_gene: TRBD1; v_gene: TRBV19; j_gene: TRBJ2-6; CDR3nt: TGTGCCAGTAGTATTAGGACAGGGCAACCGACTGGGGCCAACGTCCTGACTTTC; CDR3aa: CASSIRTGQPTGANVLTF
abundance: -; d_gene: -; v_gene: TRBV5-1; j_gene: TRBJ2-2; CDR3nt: TGCGCCAGCAGCTTGGTGGGGGCGGGGACCGGGGAGCTGTTTTTT; CDR3aa: CASSLVGAGTGELFF
abundance: -; d_gene: -; v_gene: TRBV6-1; j_gene: TRBJ1-1; CDR3nt: TGTGCCAGCACTACGACAGTAGTGAACACTGAAGCTTTCTTT; CDR3aa: CASTTTVVNTEAFF
abundance: -; d_gene: -; v_gene: TRBV5-1; j_gene: TRBJ2-7; CDR3nt: TGCGCCAGTAAGGAGGGTACTCTACGCGAGCAGTACTTC; CDR3aa: CASKEGTLREQYF
abundance: -; d_gene: TRBD1; v_gene: TRBV6-5; j_gene: TRBJ2-1; CDR3nt: TGTGCCAGCAGTCAGGACAGGGGAGTCAACAATGAGCAGTTCTTC; CDR3aa: CASSQDRGVNNEQFF
abundance: -; d_gene: -; v_gene: TRBV28; j_gene: TRBJ2-7; CDR3nt: TGTGCCAGCACGGGAGCGCGAATCGAGCAGTACTTC; CDR3aa: CASTGARIEQYF
abundance: -; d_gene: -; v_gene: TRBV7-9; j_gene: TRBJ1-2; CDR3nt: TGTGCCAGCAGACCTGACAGTAACTATGGCTACACCTTC; CDR3aa: CASRPDSNYGYTF
abundance: -; d_gene: TRBD2; v_gene: TRBV7-9; j_gene: TRBJ2-3; CDR3nt: TGTGCCAGCAGCTCCGGGGGGGGACTCACAGATACGCAGTATTTT; CDR3aa: CASSSGGGLTDTQYF
abundance: -; d_gene: -; v_gene: TRBV6-5; j_gene: TRBJ2-7; CDR3nt: TGTGCCAGCAGTTACGGCGCGGGCGCCTACGAGCAGTACTTC; CDR3aa: CASSYGAGAYEQYF
abundance: -; d_gene: -; v_gene: TRBV5-1; j_gene: TRBJ2-1; CDR3nt: TGCGCCAGCAGCTTGGCCCCCCAGGGGACCACTTACAATGAGCAGTTCTTC; CDR3aa: CASSLAPQGTTYNEQFF
abundance: -; d_gene: -; v_gene: TRBV2; j_gene: TRBJ1-5; CDR3nt: TGTGCCAGCACAGGGGCCTTCAGCAATCAGCCCCAGCATTTT; CDR3aa: CASTGAFSNQPQHF